Detailed here is one TCR beta chain. The data were taken from a study of Ad26.COV2.S vaccination and SARS-CoV-2 variants. Measured with immunoSEQ multiplex PCR; TCRdb has only the in-frame clones, and not every one. The sample gives roughly 400,000 clones, about 89% of which show up once; around 1.9% is in the top ten. Sample treatment: about 20 received Ad26.COV2.S at low or high dose, single or two shots; roughly five received placebo; per-sample allocation not given. It was on day 63 after the first vaccine or placebo injection that samples were taken. This vaccine is an Ad26 vector that expresses the Wuhan-strain SARS-CoV-2 spike. From germline, CDR1 is SGHRS and CDR2 YFSETQ. The V and J ends lost 5 bases and 0 bases respectively, with 6 bases between them. The length of the CDR3 is 14 residues.

The chain combines TRBV5-1 with TRBJ1-6; D unresolved. The sequencing used peripheral blood, collected in a trial of Ad26.COV2.S vaccine versus placebo. The receptor comes from a person aged 18-65 years who received the Ad26.COV2.S COVID-19 vaccine or a placebo. The CDR3 loop reads CASRESSYNSPLHF. In nucleotides, the CDR3 is TGCGCCAGCAGGGAGAGCTCCTATAATTCACCCCTCCACTTT.